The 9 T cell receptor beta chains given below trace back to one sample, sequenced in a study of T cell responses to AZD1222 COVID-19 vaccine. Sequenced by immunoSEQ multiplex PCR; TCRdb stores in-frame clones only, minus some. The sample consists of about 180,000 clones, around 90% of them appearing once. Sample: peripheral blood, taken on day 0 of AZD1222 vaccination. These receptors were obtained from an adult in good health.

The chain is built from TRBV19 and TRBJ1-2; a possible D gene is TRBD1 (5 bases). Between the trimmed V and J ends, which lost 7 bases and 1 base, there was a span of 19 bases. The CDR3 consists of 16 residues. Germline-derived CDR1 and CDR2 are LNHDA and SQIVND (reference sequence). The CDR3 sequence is CASNTWTRFINYGYTF. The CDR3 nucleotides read TGTGCCAGTAACACCTGGACACGATTTATTAACTATGGCTACACCTTC.

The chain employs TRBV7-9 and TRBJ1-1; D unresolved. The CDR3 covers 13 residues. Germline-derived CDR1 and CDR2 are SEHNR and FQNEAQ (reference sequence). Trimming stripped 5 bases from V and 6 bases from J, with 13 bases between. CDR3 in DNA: TGTGCCAGCAGCCGGAGATCGGATCCTGAAGCTTTCTTT. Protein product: CASSRRSDPEAFF. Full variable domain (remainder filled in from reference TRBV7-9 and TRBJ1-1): DTGVSQNPRHKITKRGQNVTFRCDPISEHNRLYWYRQTLGQGPEFLTYFQNEAQLEKSRLLSDRFSAERPKGSFSTLEIQRTEQGDSAMYLCASSRRSDPEAFFGQGTRLTVV.

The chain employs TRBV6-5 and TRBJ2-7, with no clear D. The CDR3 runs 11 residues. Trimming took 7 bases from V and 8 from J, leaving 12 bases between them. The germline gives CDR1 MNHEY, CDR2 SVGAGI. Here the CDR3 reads CASKGPDQQYF. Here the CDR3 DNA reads TGTGCCAGCAAAGGTCCCGACCAGCAGTACTTC.

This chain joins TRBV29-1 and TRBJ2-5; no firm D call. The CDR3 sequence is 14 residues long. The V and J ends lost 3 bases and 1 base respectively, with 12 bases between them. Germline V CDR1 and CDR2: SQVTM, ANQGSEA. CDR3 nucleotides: TGCAGCGTTGAGGGTACGGCAGTCCAAGAGACCCAGTACTTC. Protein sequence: CSVEGTAVQETQYF.

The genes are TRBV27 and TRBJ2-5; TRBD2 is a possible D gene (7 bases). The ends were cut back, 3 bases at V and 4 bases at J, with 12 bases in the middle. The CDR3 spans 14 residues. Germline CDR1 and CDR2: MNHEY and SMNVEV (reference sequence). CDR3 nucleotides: TGTGCCAGCAGTTTTTGGGGGGGGGCAGAGACCCAGTACTTC. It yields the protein CASSFWGGAETQYF.

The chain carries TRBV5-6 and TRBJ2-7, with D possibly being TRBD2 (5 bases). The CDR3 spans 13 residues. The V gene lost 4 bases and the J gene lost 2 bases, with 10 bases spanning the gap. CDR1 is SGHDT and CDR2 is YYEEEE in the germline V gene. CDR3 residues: CASSTSAAYEQYF. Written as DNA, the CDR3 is TGTGCCAGCAGCACATCAGCGGCCTACGAGCAGTACTTC.

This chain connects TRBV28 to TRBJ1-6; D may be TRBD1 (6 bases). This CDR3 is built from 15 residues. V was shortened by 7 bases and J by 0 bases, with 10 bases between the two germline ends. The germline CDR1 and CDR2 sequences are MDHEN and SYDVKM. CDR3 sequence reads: CASKGGSSYNSPLHF. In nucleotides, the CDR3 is TGTGCCAGCAAGGGGGGAAGCTCCTATAATTCACCCCTCCACTTT. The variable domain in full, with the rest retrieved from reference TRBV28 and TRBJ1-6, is DVKVTQSSRYLVKRTGEKVFLECVQDMDHENMFWYRQDPGLGLRLIYFSYDVKMKEKGDIPEGYSVSREKKERFSLILESASTNQTSMYLCASKGGSSYNSPLHFGNGTRLTVT.

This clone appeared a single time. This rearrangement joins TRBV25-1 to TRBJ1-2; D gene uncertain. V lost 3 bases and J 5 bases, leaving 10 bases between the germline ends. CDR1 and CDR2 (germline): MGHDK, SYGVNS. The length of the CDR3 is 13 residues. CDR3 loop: CASSELGQYGYTF. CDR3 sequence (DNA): TGTGCCAGCAGTGAGTTGGGTCAGTATGGCTACACCTTC.

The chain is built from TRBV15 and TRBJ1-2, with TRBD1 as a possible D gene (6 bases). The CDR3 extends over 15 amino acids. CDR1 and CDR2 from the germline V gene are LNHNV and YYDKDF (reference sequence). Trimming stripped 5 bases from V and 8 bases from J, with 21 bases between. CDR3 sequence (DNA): TGTGCCACCAGCTCCCACCTCGGACAGCTTGAGGGCTACACCTTC. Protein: CATSSHLGQLEGYTF.